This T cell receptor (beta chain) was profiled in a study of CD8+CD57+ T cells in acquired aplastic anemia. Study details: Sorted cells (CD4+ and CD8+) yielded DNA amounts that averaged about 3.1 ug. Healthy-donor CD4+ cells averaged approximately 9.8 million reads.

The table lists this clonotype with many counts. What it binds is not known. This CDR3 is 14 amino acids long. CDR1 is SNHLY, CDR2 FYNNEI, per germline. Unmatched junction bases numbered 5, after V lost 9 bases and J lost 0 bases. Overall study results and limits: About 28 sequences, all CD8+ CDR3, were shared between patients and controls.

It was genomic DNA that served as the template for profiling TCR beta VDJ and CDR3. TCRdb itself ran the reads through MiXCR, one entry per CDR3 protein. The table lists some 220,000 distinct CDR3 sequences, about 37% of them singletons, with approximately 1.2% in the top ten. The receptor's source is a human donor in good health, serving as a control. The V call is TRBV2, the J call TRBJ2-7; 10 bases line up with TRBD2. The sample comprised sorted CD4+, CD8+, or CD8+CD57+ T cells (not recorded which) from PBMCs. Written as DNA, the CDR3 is TGTGCCAGTACCGGGACTAGCGACTCCTACGAGCAGTACTTC. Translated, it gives CASTGTSDSYEQYF. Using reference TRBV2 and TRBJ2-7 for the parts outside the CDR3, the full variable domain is EPEVTQTPSHQVTQMGQEVILRCVPISNHLYFYWYRQILGQKVEFLVSFYNNEISEKSEIFDDQFSVERPDGSNFTLKIRSTKLEDSAMYFCASTGTSDSYEQYFGPGTRLTVT.